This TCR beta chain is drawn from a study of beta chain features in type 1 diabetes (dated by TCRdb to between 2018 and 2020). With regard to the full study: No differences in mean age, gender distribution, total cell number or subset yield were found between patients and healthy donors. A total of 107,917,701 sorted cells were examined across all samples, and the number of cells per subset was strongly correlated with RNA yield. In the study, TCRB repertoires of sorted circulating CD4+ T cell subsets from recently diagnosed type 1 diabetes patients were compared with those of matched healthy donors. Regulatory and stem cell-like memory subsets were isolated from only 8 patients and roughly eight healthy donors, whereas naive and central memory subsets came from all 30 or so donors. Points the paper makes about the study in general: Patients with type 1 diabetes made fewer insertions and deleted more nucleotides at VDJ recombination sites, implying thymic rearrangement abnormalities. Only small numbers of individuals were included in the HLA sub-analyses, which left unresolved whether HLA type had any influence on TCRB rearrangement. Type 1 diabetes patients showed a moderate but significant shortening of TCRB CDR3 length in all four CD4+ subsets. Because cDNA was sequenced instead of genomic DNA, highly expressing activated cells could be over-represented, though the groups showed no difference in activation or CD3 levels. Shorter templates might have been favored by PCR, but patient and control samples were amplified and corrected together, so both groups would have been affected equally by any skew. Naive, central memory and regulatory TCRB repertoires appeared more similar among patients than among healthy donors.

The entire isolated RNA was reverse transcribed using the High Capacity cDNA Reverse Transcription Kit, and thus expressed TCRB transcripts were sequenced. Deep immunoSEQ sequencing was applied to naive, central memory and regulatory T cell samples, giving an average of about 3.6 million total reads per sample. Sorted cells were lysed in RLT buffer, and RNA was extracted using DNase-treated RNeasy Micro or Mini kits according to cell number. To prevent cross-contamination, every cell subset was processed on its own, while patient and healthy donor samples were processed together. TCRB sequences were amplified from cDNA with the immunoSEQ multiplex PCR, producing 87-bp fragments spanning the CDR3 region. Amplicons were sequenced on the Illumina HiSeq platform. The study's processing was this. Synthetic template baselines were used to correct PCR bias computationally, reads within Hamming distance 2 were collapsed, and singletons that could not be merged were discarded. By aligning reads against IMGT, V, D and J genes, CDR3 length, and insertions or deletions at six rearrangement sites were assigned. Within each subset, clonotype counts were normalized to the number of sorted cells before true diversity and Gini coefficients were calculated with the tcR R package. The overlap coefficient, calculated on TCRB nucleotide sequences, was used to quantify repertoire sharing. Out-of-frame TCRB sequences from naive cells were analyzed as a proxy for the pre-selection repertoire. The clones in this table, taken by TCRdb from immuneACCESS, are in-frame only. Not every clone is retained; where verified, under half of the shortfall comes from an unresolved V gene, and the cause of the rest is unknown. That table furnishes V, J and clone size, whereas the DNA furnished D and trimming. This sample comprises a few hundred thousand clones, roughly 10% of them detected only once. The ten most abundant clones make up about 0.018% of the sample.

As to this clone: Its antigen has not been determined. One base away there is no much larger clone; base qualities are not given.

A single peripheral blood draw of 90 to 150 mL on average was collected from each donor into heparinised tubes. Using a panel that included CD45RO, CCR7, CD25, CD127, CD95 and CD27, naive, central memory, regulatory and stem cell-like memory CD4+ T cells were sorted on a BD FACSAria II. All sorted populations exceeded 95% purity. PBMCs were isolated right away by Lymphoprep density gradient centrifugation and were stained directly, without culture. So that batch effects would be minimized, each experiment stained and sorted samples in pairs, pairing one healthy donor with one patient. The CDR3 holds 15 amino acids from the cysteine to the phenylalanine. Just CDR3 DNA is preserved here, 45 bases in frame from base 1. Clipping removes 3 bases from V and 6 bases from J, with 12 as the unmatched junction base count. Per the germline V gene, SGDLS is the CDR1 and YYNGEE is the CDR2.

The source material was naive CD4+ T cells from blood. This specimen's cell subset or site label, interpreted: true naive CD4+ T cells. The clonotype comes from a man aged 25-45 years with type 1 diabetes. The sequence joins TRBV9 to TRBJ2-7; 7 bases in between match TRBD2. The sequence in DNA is TGTGCCAGCAGCGCCCTCGGGACTATCGGATCCGAGCAGTACTTC. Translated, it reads CASSALGTIGSEQYF.